One T cell receptor beta chain is described in this entry. Using immunoSEQ multiplex PCR, the repertoire was profiled, and TCRdb retains in-frame clones only, with some absent. In the table there are approximately 200,000 clones, 80% to 90% of which are singletons. This record belongs to a study of blood T cell repertoires in COVID-19. Across the study: From T cells, B-cell-depleted T cells, or PBMCs came the material, which was cDNA or gDNA.

The CDR3 sequence is 15 residues long. V shed 11 bases and J 7 bases; nucleotides not matched to a gene: 16. Germline CDR1 LGHDT, CDR2 YNNKEL (reference sequence). Living in about two dozen US areas, the participants were between about 18 and 100 years of age. Sequencing was carried out using PBMCs or T cells enriched from blood (not recorded which). This chain links TRBV3-1 (or the pseudogene TRBV3-2) with TRBJ2-5; 10 nucleotides align to TRBD1. This receptor was obtained from a middle-aged man who had recovered from COVID-19. CDR3 residues: CAGKRQGAGSSTQYF. Here the CDR3 DNA reads TGTGCCGGGAAACGACAGGGGGCCGGAAGTTCGACCCAGTACTTC.